This T cell receptor beta chain was retrieved from a study of identical twins. Study-level findings and limits: Models underestimated how often monozygotic twins shared out-of-frame TCR alpha.

This clonotype was seen more than once but under ten times. Its antigen is currently unknown. The CDR3 spans 17 residues. Germline values: CDR1 SGHTA, CDR2 FQGNSA. V shed 0 bases and J shed 5 bases, with 17 bases lying between them. Carrying unique molecular identifiers, the cDNA also gained a universal primer site through template switching. One entry per CDR3 protein results from TCRdb running MiXCR on the 5' RACE reads. The data show just over 450,000 distinct CDR3 sequences, approximately 15% seen once. This sample was also put to use in a study of yellow fever vaccine responses in identical twins. That source notes: Twins reportedly showed a vaccine T cell response that seemed partly convergent and partly personalized.

The TCR comes from a woman between 18 and 30 years old in good health. Sample: CD4+ T cells sorted from blood. This chain uses TRBV7-2 with TRBJ2-1, with TRBD2 as a possible D gene (5 bases). The CDR3 protein is CASSLAAGPQVDNEQFF. The CDR3 DNA reads TGTGCCAGCAGCTTAGCGGCGGGCCCCCAGGTAGACAATGAGCAGTTCTTC.